The 12 T cell receptor beta chains reported below all come from one sample, sequenced in a study of Graves' ophthalmopathy and Graves' hyperthyroidism. RNA served as the template for amplifying TCR beta CDR3 regions. HTBI-primed first-round RT-PCR preceded second-round multiplex PCR. Using its own MiXCR run on the multiplex PCR reads, TCRdb lists one record per CDR3 protein. The repertoire holds about 1.1 million distinct CDR3 sequences, with about two fifths as singletons. Sequences were obtained from peripheral blood or thyroid tissue (not recorded which). The source is an adult man with Graves' hyperthyroidism.

The V and J genes are TRBV20-1 and TRBJ2-7; D tentatively reads TRBD1 or TRBD2 (5 bases each). Germline V gene sequence: CDR1 DFQATT, CDR2 SNEGSKA (reference sequence). The CDR3 spans 18 residues. The germline V and J ends were trimmed by 3 bases and 4 bases, with 28 bases remaining between them. The CDR3 DNA is TGCAGTGCTAGGGCTCGGTGGGGTGAGGGATGGGGGTTATACGAGCAGTACTTC. This codes for CSARARWGEGWGLYEQYF.

This chain links TRBV15 with TRBJ2-7, with D unresolved. The CDR3 contains 8 residues. In germline, CDR1 is LNHNV, CDR2 YYDKDF (reference sequence). This CDR3 reads CATSREVV. The CDR3 DNA reads as TGTGCCACCAGCAGAGAGGTTGTC.

This clonotype was counted many times. The chain carries TRBV10-3 and TRBJ2-7; TRBD2 matches at 12 bases. There are 19 residues in the CDR3. Trimming cost V 4 bases and J 7 bases; bases outside gene matches: 20. CDR1 and CDR2 (germline): ENHRY, SYGVKD. CDR3 in amino acids: CAISGGGTSGQTPLGEQYF. In DNA, the CDR3 is TGTGCCATCAGTGGGGGAGGGACTAGCGGGCAGACACCCCTAGGAGAGCAGTACTTC.

The chain couples TRBV15 to TRBJ2-5; D is unresolved. Germline V gene data show CDR1 as LNHNV and CDR2 as YYDKDF (reference sequence). Deletions cut 1 base from V and 1 base from J, with 13 bases between. The CDR3 length is 16 residues. The CDR3 sequence is CATSRGTIGSQETQYF. The CDR3, as DNA: TGTGCCACCAGCAGAGGAACCATCGGAAGCCAAGAGACCCAGTACTTC.

This clonotype was picked up a small number of times. The genes are TRBV12-3 or TRBV12-4 and TRBJ2-6, with TRBD2 as a possible D gene (5 bases). The CDR3 is made up of 13 amino acids. V was shortened by 7 bases and J by 4 bases, with 8 bases between the two germline ends. CDR3 bases: TGTGCCAGCACCCCGGGGGGGGCCAACGTCCTGACTTTC. Its protein product is CASTPGGANVLTF.

This clonotype was counted at least ten times. The chain links TRBV5-1 to TRBJ2-5, with 8 bases aligning to TRBD2. With V trimmed by 2 bases and J by 2 bases, 2 bases remained unmatched. The CDR3 covers 14 residues. In germline, CDR1 is SGHRS, CDR2 YFSETQ. CDR3 in amino acids: CASSFGGDQETQYF. CDR3 DNA: TGCGCCAGCAGCTTCGGGGGGGATCAAGAGACCCAGTACTTC.

This rearrangement joins TRBV10-3 to TRBJ1-2; 8 bases are a match to TRBD1. Trimming at V came to 11 bases and at J to 11 bases, leaving 19 bases not matched to a gene. Germline CDR1 is ENHRY and CDR2 is SYGVKD. The CDR3 runs to 14 residues. The CDR3 coding sequence is TGTGCCTCCGGCGGGCAGGGGGCCGTTGGCACATACACCTTC. Protein: CASGGQGAVGTYTF.

This chain connects TRBV11-2 to TRBJ2-7; no firm D call. The V gene's germline CDR1 is SGHAT and CDR2 FQNNGV. V was shortened by 5 bases and J by 2 bases, with 22 bases between the two germline ends. The CDR3 spans 17 residues. As DNA, the CDR3 is TGTGCCAGCAGCGTAACGGAGTCTAGGTGGGGTACCTACGAGCAGTACTTC. Protein: CASSVTESRWGTYEQYF.

The table lists this clonotype with many counts. The chain employs TRBV6-5 and TRBJ2-5, with TRBD1 identical over 8 bases. Germline loops: CDR1 MNHEY, CDR2 SVGAGI. The junction had 7 bases not matched to a gene; V was cut back by 8 bases and J by 5 bases. The CDR3 has 13 amino acids. CDR3 in amino acids: CASEDRVMETQYF. The DNA of the CDR3 is TGTGCCAGCGAGGACAGGGTCATGGAGACCCAGTACTTC.

The sample holds a few counts of this clonotype. The genes are TRBV11-2 and TRBJ1-4, with a weak D call TRBD1 (5 bases). CDR3 length: 14 amino acids. V was trimmed by 5 bases and J by 8 bases, leaving 15 bases between them. Germline CDR1 reads SGHAT; CDR2 reads FQNNGV. CDR3 region: CASSTTRGGEKLFF. The DNA for the CDR3 is TGTGCCAGCAGCACAACTCGGGGCGGAGAAAAACTGTTTTTT.

The V call is TRBV11-2, the J call TRBJ1-2, with D unclear. The CDR3 is 15 amino acids. Germline CDR1 and CDR2: SGHAT and FQNNGV. V was trimmed by 4 bases and J by 6 bases, leaving 18 bases between them. The DNA for the CDR3 is TGTGCCAGCAGCTCGCCGACCGGGCCCAACCATGGCTACACCTTC. It translates to CASSSPTGPNHGYTF.

This clonotype has a count of ten or more. V gene TRBV9 combines with J gene TRBJ1-6, with D unclear. The CDR3 runs to 13 residues. Trimming pared 0 bases from V and 9 bases from J, leaving 7 bases between. Germline lookup yields CDR1 SGDLS and CDR2 YYNGEE. This CDR3 reads CASSVGRGSPLHF. In nucleotides, the CDR3 is TGTGCCAGCAGCGTAGGACGCGGTTCACCCCTCCACTTT.